This is a list of T cell receptor beta chains from one sample in a study of glioma-infiltrating T cells. TCRdb reanalysed the multiplex PCR reads using MiXCR and keeps one entry per CDR3 protein. The repertoire holds over 120,000 distinct CDR3 sequences, with around 40% as singletons. The sequenced sample consisted of glioma tissue, nonneoplastic brain tissue, or PBMCs (not recorded which). These receptors all stem from a human donor with low-grade glioma or glioblastoma, undergoing nonglioma brain surgery, or in good health (not recorded which). Each CDR3 is given with its conserved first and last residue. A D gene is named only where the DNA matches it firmly. Where a row states a size, it is once, few, many or the class of an expanded clone; other rows omit it.

TRBV6-1	TRBD1	few	TRBJ1-2	TGTGCCAGCAGTGAAGCGTACGGGACAGGGACCTACACCTTC	CASSEAYGTGTYTF
TRBV5-4	NA	NA	TRBJ2-1	TGTGCCAGCAGCATTGGGACACCACGCTCCTACAATGAGCAGTTCTTC	CASSIGTPRSYNEQFF
TRBV2	TRBD1	NA	TRBJ1-2	TGTGCCAGCAGTTTCGACAGGGAGTATGGCTACACCTTC	CASSFDREYGYTF
TRBV6-6	TRBD2	NA	TRBJ2-1	TGTGCCAGCAGCTTAGAGGGACTAGCTGCCTACAATGAGCAGTTCTTC	CASSLEGLAAYNEQFF
TRBV6-2/TRBV6-3	NA	few	TRBJ1-1	TGTGCCAGCAGTTACTCGAGTTACGCTGAAGCTTTCTTT	CASSYSSYAEAFF
TRBV7-2	NA	few	TRBJ2-3	TGTGCCAGCAGCCCACCAGGACATACGCAGTATTTT	CASSPPGHTQYF
TRBV6-2/TRBV6-3	TRBD1	few	TRBJ1-5	TGTGCCAGCAGTTTTACAGGGGAGGGTCAGCCCCAGCATTTT	CASSFTGEGQPQHF
TRBV24-1	NA	NA	TRBJ1-5	TGTGCCACCAGTGATTCTCAGGGATCGAGCAATCAGCCCCGGCATTTT	CATSDSQGSSNQPRHF
TRBV6-1	NA	few	TRBJ2-1	TGTGCCACCCAATCGGGAATAGACTACAATGAGCAGTTCTTC	CATQSGIDYNEQFF
TRBV6-1	NA	NA	TRBJ2-4	TGTGCCAGCAGCCCTACAACGTCCCAAAACATTCAGTACTTC	CASSPTTSQNIQYF
TRBV4-2	TRBD2	NA	TRBJ2-5	TGTGCCAGCAGCCAGGCTAGCGGACAAGAGACCCAGTACTTC	CASSQASGQETQYF
TRBV4-3	NA	few	TRBJ1-1	TGCGCCAGCAGCCAAGATATGGGGAACACTGAAGCTTTCTTT	CASSQDMGNTEAFF
TRBV11-1	NA	few	TRBJ2-2	TGTGCCAGCAGCTTAGCGGCGACAACAATCACCGGGGAGCTGTTTTTT	CASSLAATTITGELFF
TRBV20-1	TRBD1	NA	TRBJ2-3	TGCAGTGCTCCTCCGGGACAGGGTAGCACAGATACGCAGTATTTT	CSAPPGQGSTDTQYF
TRBV20-1	TRBD2	NA	TRBJ2-7	TGCAGTGCTCAGCGGGAGAGCCACGAGCAGTACTTC	CSAQRESHEQYF
TRBV20-1	NA	NA	TRBJ2-1	TGCAGTGCCCCTCGGCCCGCGACAAATGAGCAGTTCTTC	CSAPRPATNEQFF
TRBV6-1	TRBD1	few	TRBJ1-5	TGTGCCAGCAGCCGGGACAGCTATAGCAATCAGCCCCAGCATTTT	CASSRDSYSNQPQHF
TRBV7-9	TRBD1	NA	TRBJ1-1	TGTGCCAGCAGCATACAGGGGGGGAACACTGAAGCTTTCTTT	CASSIQGGNTEAFF
TRBV7-3	NA	NA	TRBJ2-3	TGTGCCAGCAGCTCAGAGGGAGATACGCAGTATTTT	CASSSEGDTQYF
TRBV6-2/TRBV6-3	NA	few	TRBJ2-1	TGTGCCAGCAGTTACCGAGGTAGGGACTCTGCCAATGAGCAGTTCTTC	CASSYRGRDSANEQFF
TRBV12-3/TRBV12-4	NA	NA	TRBJ1-5	TGTGCCAGCAGGTGGGATAGTCAGCCCCAGCATTTT	CASRWDSQPQHF
TRBV19	NA	NA	TRBJ2-5	TGTGCCAGTAGTATAAGTAGTGAGGAGACTCAGTACTTC	CASSISSEETQYF
TRBV6-5	NA	NA	TRBJ2-7	TGTGCCAGCAGTCCCGGTGCCTCGGGCGAGCAGTACTTC	CASSPGASGEQYF
TRBV12-3/TRBV12-4	TRBD1	NA	TRBJ1-3	TGTGCCAGCAGTTCCGACAGGGTTGGAAACACCATATATTTT	CASSSDRVGNTIYF
TRBV3-1	TRBD2	NA	TRBJ2-5	TGTGCCAGCAGCCAAGACTGGGCTAGCGGGAGACAGACCCAGTACTTC	CASSQDWASGRQTQYF
TRBV4-1	NA	NA	TRBJ2-5	TGCGCCAGCAGCCAAGGTGCCGAAACGGCCCAGTACTTC	CASSQGAETAQYF
TRBV6-1	TRBD1	NA	TRBJ1-2	TGTGCCAGCAGTGGGGACAGGTACGCCTATGGCTACACCTTC	CASSGDRYAYGYTF
TRBV27	NA	NA	TRBJ2-7	TGTGCCAGTGGAAAATACTCCTACGAGCAGTACTTC	CASGKYSYEQYF
TRBV20-1	TRBD1	NA	TRBJ1-5	TGCAGTGCTAGATGGGGGACAGGGAATCAGCCCCAGCATTTT	CSARWGTGNQPQHF
TRBV27	NA	NA	TRBJ2-3	TGTGCCAGCAGTTTCAGGGTATACACAGATACGCAGTATTTT	CASSFRVYTDTQYF
TRBV6-2/TRBV6-3	TRBD2	NA	TRBJ2-5	TGTGCCAGCAGTTACGGAGCGGGAGAGAAGGAGACCCAGTACTTC	CASSYGAGEKETQYF
TRBV12-3/TRBV12-4	NA	NA	TRBJ1-2	TGTGCCAGCACCGACCGAGAGGTTCCCAACTATGGCTACACCTTC	CASTDREVPNYGYTF
TRBV20-1	NA	NA	TRBJ2-4	TGCAGTGGACGAAGCGTGCTAGGTGACATTCAGTACTTC	CSGRSVLGDIQYF
TRBV20-1	NA	NA	TRBJ1-2	TGCAGTGCTGGATCGGCCCTTGGGAATGACTATGGCTACACCTTC	CSAGSALGNDYGYTF
TRBV6-2/TRBV6-3	NA	few	TRBJ2-2	TGTGCCAGCAGTTATAGCGTGTCACGGGCCGGCACCGGGGAGCTGTTTTTT	CASSYSVSRAGTGELFF
TRBV25-1	NA	NA	TRBJ1-1	TGTGCCAGCAGTCAATCCAGGGGCACTGAAGCTTTCTTT	CASSQSRGTEAFF
TRBV11-2	NA	NA	TRBJ2-3	TGTGCCAGCAGCTTAGTTACGGGGAATACAGATACGCAGTATTTT	CASSLVTGNTDTQYF
TRBV4-1	NA	few	TRBJ2-7	TGCGCCAGCAGCCAAGGTACTAGCCGATCCTACGAGCAGTACTTC	CASSQGTSRSYEQYF
TRBV6-1	NA	many	TRBJ1-1	TGTGCCAGCATGGAAGTCGAGGAAGCTTTCTTT	CASMEVEEAFF
TRBV5-1	TRBD1	once	TRBJ2-1	TGCGCCAGCAGCTCCCTGGTGCCGGGACAGGGTTTCTACAATGAGCAGTTCTTC	CASSSLVPGQGFYNEQFF
TRBV20-1	NA	NA	TRBJ1-3	TGCAGTGCTAGAGCCTCGGACGGAGACTCTGGAAACACCATATATTTT	CSARASDGDSGNTIYF